A selection of T cell receptor beta chains follows, all from one sample in a study of cytomegalovirus exposure and HLA in healthy donors. Sequencing was performed with immunoSEQ multiplex PCR; in TCRdb, only in-frame clones are kept and a portion is missing. The sample has 150,000 or so clones; more than 70% are singletons. The sample comprised PBMCs. These receptors were collected from a man aged 25 to 45 in good health and CMV-seropositive. The CDR3 runs from the conserved cysteine through the conserved F or W. Each record gives: clone size, J gene, D gene, V gene, CDR3 DNA, CDR3 protein. A D gene is named only where the DNA matches it firmly. Size is stated for part of the rows, as once, few or many counts, or as a class when the clone is expanded.

clone size: once
J gene: TRBJ2-7
D gene: TRBD1
V gene: TRBV10-3
CDR3 DNA: TGTGCCATCGGAGGGGAGGGACAGGGCTACGAGCAGTACTTC
CDR3 protein: CAIGGEGQGYEQYF

clone size: -
J gene: TRBJ2-1
D gene: TRBD1
V gene: TRBV2
CDR3 DNA: TGTGCCAGCACCCCAACAGGGGGCGTTCGCGATGAGCAGTTCTTC
CDR3 protein: CASTPTGGVRDEQFF

clone size: -
J gene: TRBJ1-4
D gene: -
V gene: TRBV28
CDR3 DNA: TGTGCCAGCAGTTTGGGGGCCTATAATGAAAAACTGTTTTTT
CDR3 protein: CASSLGAYNEKLFF

clone size: -
J gene: TRBJ2-7
D gene: TRBD2
V gene: TRBV7-2
CDR3 DNA: TGTGCCAGCAGCTTAGGGCTAGCGGGGGACTCCTACGAGCAGTACTTC
CDR3 protein: CASSLGLAGDSYEQYF

clone size: few
J gene: TRBJ1-2
D gene: -
V gene: TRBV5-1
CDR3 DNA: TGCGCCAGCAGCTTGGACAGTAACTATGGCTACACCTTC
CDR3 protein: CASSLDSNYGYTF

clone size: -
J gene: TRBJ2-3
D gene: TRBD1
V gene: TRBV10-3
CDR3 DNA: TGTGCCATCAGTGATACCCGGACAGGGGACACAGATACGCAGTATTTT
CDR3 protein: CAISDTRTGDTDTQYF

clone size: once
J gene: TRBJ2-2
D gene: TRBD1
V gene: TRBV19
CDR3 DNA: TGTGCCAGTAGTATAGCCTCGACAGGGCCCGGGGAGCTGTTTTTT
CDR3 protein: CASSIASTGPGELFF

clone size: -
J gene: TRBJ1-1
D gene: TRBD1
V gene: TRBV30
CDR3 DNA: TGTGCCTGGTGTCAAACAGGGGTCAGCACTGAAGCTTTCTTT
CDR3 protein: CAWCQTGVSTEAFF

clone size: -
J gene: TRBJ2-7
D gene: TRBD2
V gene: TRBV10-3
CDR3 DNA: TGTGCCATCAGTGTTCGGACGGGTGATACGGGACTAGCGGGTATCTACGAGCAGTACTTC
CDR3 protein: CAISVRTGDTGLAGIYEQYF

clone size: -
J gene: TRBJ2-1
D gene: TRBD2
V gene: TRBV5-4
CDR3 DNA: TGTGCCAGCAGCTTGGGGACTAGTGGGACCTACAATGAGCAGTTCTTC
CDR3 protein: CASSLGTSGTYNEQFF

clone size: -
J gene: TRBJ1-1
D gene: -
V gene: TRBV5-5
CDR3 DNA: TGTGCCAGCATTCCGGGGGGGAACACTGAAGCTTTCTTT
CDR3 protein: CASIPGGNTEAFF

clone size: once
J gene: TRBJ1-2
D gene: -
V gene: TRBV11-2
CDR3 DNA: TGTGCCAGCAGCTCCGGGATCTATGGCTACACCTTC
CDR3 protein: CASSSGIYGYTF

clone size: -
J gene: TRBJ1-1
D gene: -
V gene: TRBV18
CDR3 DNA: TGTGCCAGCTCACCACCGAACAGGGAAGGCACTGAAGCTTTCTTT
CDR3 protein: CASSPPNREGTEAFF

clone size: few
J gene: TRBJ2-7
D gene: TRBD1
V gene: TRBV4-1
CDR3 DNA: TGCGCCAGCAGCCAAGGACAGGGGGGATCCTACGAGCAGTACTTC
CDR3 protein: CASSQGQGGSYEQYF

clone size: -
J gene: TRBJ1-1
D gene: -
V gene: TRBV29-1
CDR3 DNA: TGCAGCGTCCAGGGGCAACCTAACACTGAAGCTTTCTTT
CDR3 protein: CSVQGQPNTEAFF

clone size: -
J gene: TRBJ1-2
D gene: TRBD1
V gene: TRBV5-4
CDR3 DNA: TGTGCCAGCAGCTTGAACGGACAGGGGGCGCGTAACTATGGCTACACCTTC
CDR3 protein: CASSLNGQGARNYGYTF

clone size: -
J gene: TRBJ2-1
D gene: TRBD2
V gene: TRBV28
CDR3 DNA: TGTGCCAGCAGTAGGACTAGCTCGGACTCCTACAATGAGCAGTTCTTC
CDR3 protein: CASSRTSSDSYNEQFF

clone size: -
J gene: TRBJ2-5
D gene: TRBD1
V gene: TRBV7-9
CDR3 DNA: TGTGCCAGCAGCGCCCGGGACAGCCACCAAGAGACCCAGTACTTC
CDR3 protein: CASSARDSHQETQYF

clone size: -
J gene: TRBJ2-1
D gene: -
V gene: TRBV6-1
CDR3 DNA: TGTGCCAGCAGTGGCCTGAGCTCCTACAATGAGCAGTTCTTC
CDR3 protein: CASSGLSSYNEQFF

clone size: -
J gene: TRBJ1-1
D gene: -
V gene: TRBV2
CDR3 DNA: TGTGCCAGCAGGGGACAATGGTTGGCCACTGAAGCTTTCTTT
CDR3 protein: CASRGQWLATEAFF

clone size: few
J gene: TRBJ2-7
D gene: TRBD2
V gene: TRBV4-1
CDR3 DNA: TGCGCCAGCAGCCCTACTAGCGACTACGAGCAGTACTTC
CDR3 protein: CASSPTSDYEQYF

clone size: -
J gene: TRBJ2-3
D gene: -
V gene: TRBV7-2
CDR3 DNA: TGTGCCAGCAGCTTGGCGGTGAGGCACCCGACAGATACGCAGTATTTT
CDR3 protein: CASSLAVRHPTDTQYF